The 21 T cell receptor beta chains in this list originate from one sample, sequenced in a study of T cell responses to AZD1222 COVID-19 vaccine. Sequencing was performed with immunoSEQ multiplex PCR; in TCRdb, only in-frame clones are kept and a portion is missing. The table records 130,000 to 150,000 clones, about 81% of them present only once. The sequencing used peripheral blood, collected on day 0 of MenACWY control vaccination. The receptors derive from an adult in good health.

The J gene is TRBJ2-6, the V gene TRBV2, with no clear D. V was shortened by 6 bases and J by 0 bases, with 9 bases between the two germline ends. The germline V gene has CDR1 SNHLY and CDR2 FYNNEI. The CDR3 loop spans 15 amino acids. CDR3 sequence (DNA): TGTGCCAGCAGAGTTGGGGTCTCTGGGGCCAACGTCCTGACTTTC. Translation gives CASRVGVSGANVLTF.

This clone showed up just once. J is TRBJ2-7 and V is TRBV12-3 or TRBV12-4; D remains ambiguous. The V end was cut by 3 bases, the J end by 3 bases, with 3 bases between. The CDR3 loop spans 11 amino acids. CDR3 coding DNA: TGTGCCAGCAGTTTGCTCTACGAGCAGTACTTC. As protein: CASSLLYEQYF.

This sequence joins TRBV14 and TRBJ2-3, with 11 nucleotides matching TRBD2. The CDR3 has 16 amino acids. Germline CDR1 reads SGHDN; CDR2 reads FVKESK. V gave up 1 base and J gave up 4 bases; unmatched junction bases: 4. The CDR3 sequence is CASSQGRLAGSDTQYF. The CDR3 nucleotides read TGTGCCAGCAGCCAAGGCCGACTAGCGGGGTCAGATACGCAGTATTTT.

The CDR3 nucleotides are TGTGCCAGTAGTCTCCGACAGGGTGGCGCCGGGGAGCTGTTTTTT. Translation gives CASSLRQGGAGELFF. This chain joins TRBV19 and TRBJ2-2; 7 positions agree with TRBD1. Germline CDR1 LNHDA, CDR2 SQIVND (reference sequence). This CDR3 spans 15 amino acids. The V gene end was trimmed by 5 bases and the J gene end by 6 bases; junction bases not matched to a gene: 9.

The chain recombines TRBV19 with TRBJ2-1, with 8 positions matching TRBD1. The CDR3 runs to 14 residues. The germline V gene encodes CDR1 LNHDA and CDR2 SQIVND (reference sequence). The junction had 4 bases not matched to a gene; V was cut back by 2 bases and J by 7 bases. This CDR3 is CASSIQGAVNEQFF. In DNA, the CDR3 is TGTGCCAGTAGTATACAGGGGGCTGTAAATGAGCAGTTCTTC.

The CDR3 nucleotides read TGTGCCAGCAGCCAATTTGAAGGGGAGCAGTTCTTC. This sequence encodes CASSQFEGEQFF. The rearrangement joins TRBV3-1 (or the pseudogene TRBV3-2) to TRBJ2-1; D gene unclear. The CDR3 is 12 amino acids. Trimming removed 2 bases at V and 10 bases at J, with 9 bases between. Germline assignment: CDR1 LGHDT and CDR2 YNNKEL (reference sequence).

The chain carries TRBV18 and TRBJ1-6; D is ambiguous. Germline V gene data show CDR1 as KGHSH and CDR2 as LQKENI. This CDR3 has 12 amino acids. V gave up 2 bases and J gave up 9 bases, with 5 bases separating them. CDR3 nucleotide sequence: TGTGCCAGCTCACCAGGGTCTTCACCCCTCCACTTT. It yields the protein CASSPGSSPLHF.

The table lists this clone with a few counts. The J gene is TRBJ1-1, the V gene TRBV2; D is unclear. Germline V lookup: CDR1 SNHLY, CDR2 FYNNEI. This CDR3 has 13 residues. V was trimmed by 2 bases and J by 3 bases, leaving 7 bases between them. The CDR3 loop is CASSEYGYTEAFF. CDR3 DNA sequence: TGTGCCAGCAGTGAATATGGGTACACTGAAGCTTTCTTT.

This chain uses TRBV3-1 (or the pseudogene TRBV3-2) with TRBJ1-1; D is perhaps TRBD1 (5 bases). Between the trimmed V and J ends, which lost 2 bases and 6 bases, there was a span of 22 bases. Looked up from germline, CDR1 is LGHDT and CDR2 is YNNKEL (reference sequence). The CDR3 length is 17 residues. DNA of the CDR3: TGTGCCAGCAGCCAAAATTACCCGGGGACTGATGGCCCTGAAGCTTTCTTT. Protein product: CASSQNYPGTDGPEAFF.

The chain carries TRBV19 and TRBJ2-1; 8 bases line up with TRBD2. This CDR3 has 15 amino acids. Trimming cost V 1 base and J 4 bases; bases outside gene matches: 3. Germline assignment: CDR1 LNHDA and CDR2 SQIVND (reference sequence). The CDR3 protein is CASSIAGGLYNEQFF. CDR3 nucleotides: TGTGCCAGTAGTATAGCGGGGGGGCTATACAATGAGCAGTTCTTC.

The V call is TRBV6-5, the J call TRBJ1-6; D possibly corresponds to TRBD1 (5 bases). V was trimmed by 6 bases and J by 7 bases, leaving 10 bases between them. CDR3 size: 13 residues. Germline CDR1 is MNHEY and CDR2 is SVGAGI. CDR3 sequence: CASRRDFNSPLHF. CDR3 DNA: TGTGCCAGCAGACGGGACTTCAATTCACCCCTCCACTTT.

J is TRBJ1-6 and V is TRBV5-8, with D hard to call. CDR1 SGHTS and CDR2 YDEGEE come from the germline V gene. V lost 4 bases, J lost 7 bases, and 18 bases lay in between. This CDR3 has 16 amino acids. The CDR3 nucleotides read TGTGCCAGCAGCCCAAGGGCGGTCAGGCTAAATTCACCCCTCCACTTT. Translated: CASSPRAVRLNSPLHF.

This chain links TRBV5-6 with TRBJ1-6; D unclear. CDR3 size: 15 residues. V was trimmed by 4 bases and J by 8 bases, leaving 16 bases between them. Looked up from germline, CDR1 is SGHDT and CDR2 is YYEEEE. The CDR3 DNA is TGTGCCAGCAGCCCCCGTCCACGTTTAGATTCACCCCTCCACTTT. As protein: CASSPRPRLDSPLHF.

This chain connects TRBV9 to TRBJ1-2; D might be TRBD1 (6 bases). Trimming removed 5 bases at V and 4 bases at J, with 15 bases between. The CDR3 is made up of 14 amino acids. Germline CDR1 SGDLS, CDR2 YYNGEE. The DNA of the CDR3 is TGTGCCAGCAGTGATACAGGGCGCGGCTATGGCTACACCTTC. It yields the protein CASSDTGRGYGYTF.

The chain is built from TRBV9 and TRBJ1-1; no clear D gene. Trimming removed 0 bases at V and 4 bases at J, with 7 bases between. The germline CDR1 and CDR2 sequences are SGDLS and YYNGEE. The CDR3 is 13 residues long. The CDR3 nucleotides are TGTGCCAGCAGCGTAGAGTTTGGCACTGAAGCTTTCTTT. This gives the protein CASSVEFGTEAFF.

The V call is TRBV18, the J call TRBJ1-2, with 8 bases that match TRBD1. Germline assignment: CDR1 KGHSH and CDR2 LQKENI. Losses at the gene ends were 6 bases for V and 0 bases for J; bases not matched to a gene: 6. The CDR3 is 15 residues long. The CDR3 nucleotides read TGTGCCAGCTCCCCGGACAGGGTTTCTAACTATGGCTACACCTTC. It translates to CASSPDRVSNYGYTF.

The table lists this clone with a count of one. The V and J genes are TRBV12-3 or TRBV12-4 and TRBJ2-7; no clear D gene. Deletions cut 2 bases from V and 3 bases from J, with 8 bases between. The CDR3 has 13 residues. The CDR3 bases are TGTGCCAGCAGTTTAACGTCGGGCTACGAGCAGTACTTC. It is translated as CASSLTSGYEQYF.

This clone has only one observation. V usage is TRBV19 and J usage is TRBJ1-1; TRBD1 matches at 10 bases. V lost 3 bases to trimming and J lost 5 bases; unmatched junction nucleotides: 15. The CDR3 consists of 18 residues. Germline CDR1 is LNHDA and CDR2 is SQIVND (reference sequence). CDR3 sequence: CASSMDRGFLASGTEAFF. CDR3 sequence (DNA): TGTGCCAGTAGTATGGACAGGGGGTTCTTGGCTTCCGGGACTGAAGCTTTCTTT.

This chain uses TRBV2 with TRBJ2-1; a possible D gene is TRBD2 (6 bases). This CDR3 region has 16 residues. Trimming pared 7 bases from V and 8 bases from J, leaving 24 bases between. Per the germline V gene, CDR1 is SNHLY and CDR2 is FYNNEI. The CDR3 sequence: CASTGERPGMSDEQFF. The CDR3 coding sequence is TGTGCCAGCACGGGGGAGCGTCCAGGAATGAGCGATGAGCAGTTCTTC.

CDR3 amino acids: CAISERTGVNSPLHF. The CDR3 DNA follows: TGTGCCATCAGTGAGAGGACAGGGGTAAATTCACCCCTCCACTTT. The V call is TRBV10-3, the J call TRBJ1-6, with 9 bases lining up with TRBD1. Germline CDR1 ENHRY, CDR2 SYGVKD. V shed 2 bases and J 7 bases; nucleotides not matched to a gene: 3. The CDR3 totals 15 residues.

The CDR3 region has the DNA TGTGCCAGTAGTCGACAGGGTCGGAACACTGAAGCTTTCTTT. Translated, it gives CASSRQGRNTEAFF. The V call is TRBV19, the J call TRBJ1-1; the match to TRBD1 covers 7 bases. The CDR3 runs 14 residues. Germline V CDR1 and CDR2: LNHDA, SQIVND (reference sequence). After removal of 5 bases from V and 1 base from J, the junction contained 4 bases not matched to a gene.